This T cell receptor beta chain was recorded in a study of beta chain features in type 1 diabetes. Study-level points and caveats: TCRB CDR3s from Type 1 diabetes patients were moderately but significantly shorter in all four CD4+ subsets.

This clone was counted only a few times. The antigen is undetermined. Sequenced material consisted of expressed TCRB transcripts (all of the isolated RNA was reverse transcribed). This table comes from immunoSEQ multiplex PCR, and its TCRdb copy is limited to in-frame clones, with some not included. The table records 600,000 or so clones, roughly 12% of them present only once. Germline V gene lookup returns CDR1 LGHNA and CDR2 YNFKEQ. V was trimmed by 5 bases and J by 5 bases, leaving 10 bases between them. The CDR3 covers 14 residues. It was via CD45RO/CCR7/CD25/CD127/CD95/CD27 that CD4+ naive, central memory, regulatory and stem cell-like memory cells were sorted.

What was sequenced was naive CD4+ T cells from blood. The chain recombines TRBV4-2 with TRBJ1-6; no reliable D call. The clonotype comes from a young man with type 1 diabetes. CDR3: CASSLGLNNSPLHF. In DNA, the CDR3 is TGTGCCAGCAGCTTGGGCCTGAATAATTCACCCCTCCACTTT.